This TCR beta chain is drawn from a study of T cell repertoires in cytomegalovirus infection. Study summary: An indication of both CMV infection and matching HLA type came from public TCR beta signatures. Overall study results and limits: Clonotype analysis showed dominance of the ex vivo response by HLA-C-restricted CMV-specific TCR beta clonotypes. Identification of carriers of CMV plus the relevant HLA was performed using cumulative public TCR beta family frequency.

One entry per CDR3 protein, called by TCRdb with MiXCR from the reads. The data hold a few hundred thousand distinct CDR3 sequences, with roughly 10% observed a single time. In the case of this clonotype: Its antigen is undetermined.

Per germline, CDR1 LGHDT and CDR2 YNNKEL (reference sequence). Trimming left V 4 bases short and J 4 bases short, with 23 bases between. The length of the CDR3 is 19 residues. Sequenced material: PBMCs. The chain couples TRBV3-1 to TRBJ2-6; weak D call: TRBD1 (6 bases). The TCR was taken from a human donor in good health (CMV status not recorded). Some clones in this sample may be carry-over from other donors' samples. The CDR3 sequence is CASSPPKGGITSGANVLTF. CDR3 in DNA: TGTGCCAGCAGCCCCCCAAAAGGGGGAATTACGTCAGGGGCCAACGTCCTGACTTTC. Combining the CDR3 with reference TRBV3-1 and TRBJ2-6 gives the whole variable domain DTAVSQTPKYLVTQMGNDKSIKCEQNLGHDTMYWYKQDSKKFLKIMFSYNNKELIINETVPNRFSPKSPDKAHLNLHINSLELGDSAVYFCASSPPKGGITSGANVLTFGAGSRLTVL.